One sample yielded the 21 T cell receptor beta chains listed below, sequenced in a study of OX40 agonist ivuxolimab in advanced cancers. Library prep was done by the immunoSEQ multiplex PCR assay. Not all clones reach the TCRdb copy of this immuneACCESS table, which keeps in-frame sequences only. Checked studies attribute under half of the gap to unresolved V genes and leave the rest unexplained. In this sample the table shows approximately 70,000 clones, 75% to 90% of which occur a single time. The ten largest make up about 0.94% of the sample. The sample was CD4+ or CD8+ T cells sorted from blood, taken in a trial of the OX40 agonist ivuxolimab. Receptors were obtained from an adult with an advanced solid tumor such as melanoma, head and neck, liver or kidney cancer.

The genes are TRBV7-9 and TRBJ1-5, with D perhaps TRBD1 (5 bases). This CDR3 contains 15 residues. Germline V gives CDR1 SEHNR, CDR2 FQNEAQ (reference sequence). V was cut by 1 base and J by 2 bases, with 9 bases left in between. The CDR3 DNA reads as TGTGCCAGCAGCTTAGGGGTGGGGGGCAATCAGCCCCAGCATTTT. Translating it yields CASSLGVGGNQPQHF.

This chain connects TRBV10-1 to TRBJ2-5; TRBD1 matches at 9 bases. The germline V gene encodes CDR1 WNHNN and CDR2 SYGVQD (reference sequence). The CDR3 runs to 15 residues. Germline trimming cut 10 bases from V and 1 base from J; bases unmatched to any gene: 10. The CDR3 loop is CATYRDRVPQETQYF. The DNA for the CDR3 is TGCGCCACATACCGGGACAGGGTGCCCCAAGAGACCCAGTACTTC.

V gene TRBV2 combines with J gene TRBJ1-1, with 9 nucleotides matching TRBD1. CDR3 length: 15 amino acids. Germline loops: CDR1 SNHLY, CDR2 FYNNEI. Germline trimming cut 8 bases from V and 1 base from J; bases unmatched to any gene: 8. The CDR3 DNA sequence: TGTGCCAGCGGTATAGGACAGGGGTGGAACACTGAAGCTTTCTTT. The encoded protein is CASGIGQGWNTEAFF.

This chain links TRBV19 with TRBJ1-5, with 7 bases aligning to TRBD1. This CDR3 comprises 16 residues. Germline lookup yields CDR1 LNHDA and CDR2 SQIVND (reference sequence). With 7 bases clipped from V and 0 bases from J, the junction kept 9 bases outside the gene matches. In DNA, the CDR3 is TGTGCCAGTATTGGAGAGGGACAGCTTAGCAATCAGCCCCAGCATTTT. This encodes CASIGEGQLSNQPQHF. The full variable domain, its missing parts supplied by reference TRBV19 and TRBJ1-5, is DGGITQSPKYLFRKEGQNVTLSCEQNLNHDAMYWYRQDPGQGLRLIYYSQIVNDFQKGDIAEGYSVSREKKESFPLTVTSAQKNPTAFYLCASIGEGQLSNQPQHFGDGTRLSIL.

The CDR3 spells CASSFRALVDEQYF. CDR3 DNA: TGCGCCAGCAGCTTCCGGGCCCTAGTCGACGAGCAGTACTTC. The chain is built from TRBV5-1 and TRBJ2-7; the D is unclear. Germline V gene data show CDR1 as SGHRS and CDR2 as YFSETQ. Between the trimmed V and J ends, which lost 2 bases and 5 bases, there was a span of 14 bases. The CDR3 is 14 amino acids.

The rearrangement uses TRBV6-1 and TRBJ1-2, with TRBD1 identical over 7 bases. The germline V gene has CDR1 MNHNS and CDR2 SASEGT. CDR3 size: 15 residues. With 2 bases clipped from V and 5 bases from J, the junction kept 8 bases outside the gene matches. The CDR3 loop reads CASSEWDSASYGYTF. The CDR3 DNA sequence: TGTGCCAGCAGTGAATGGGACAGCGCTTCTTATGGCTACACCTTC.

The chain joins TRBV5-6 to TRBJ2-7; no clear D gene. Germline CDR1 is SGHDT and CDR2 is YYEEEE. Trimming removed 0 bases at V and 2 bases at J, with 3 bases between. CDR3 length: 12 residues. CDR3 sequence: CASSLAAYEQYF. The CDR3 coding sequence is TGTGCCAGCAGCTTGGCCGCCTACGAGCAGTACTTC. The full variable domain, in which reference TRBV5-6 and TRBJ2-7 provide the parts outside the CDR3, is DAGVTQSPTHLIKTRGQQVTLRCSPKSGHDTVSWYQQALGQGPQFIFQYYEEEERQRGNFPDRFSGHQFPNYSSELNVNALLLGDSALYLCASSLAAYEQYFGPGTRLTVT.

The chain has TRBV27 and TRBJ1-5; maybe TRBD1 (5 bases). The V gene's germline CDR1 is MNHEY and CDR2 SMNVEV (reference sequence). The length of the CDR3 is 15 residues. V was clipped by 3 bases and J by 1 base, with 10 bases between them. DNA for the CDR3: TGTGCCAGCAGTTTCGGCGGGGGGAGCAATCAGCCCCAGCATTTT. The encoded protein is CASSFGGGSNQPQHF.

As DNA, the CDR3 is TGCGCCAGCAGCTTTTCACAGGGGGTAGATGGCTACACCTTC. Encoded protein: CASSFSQGVDGYTF. The chain joins TRBV5-1 to TRBJ1-2, with 8 bases matching TRBD1. Trimming cost V 2 bases and J 6 bases; bases outside gene matches: 6. The CDR3 length is 14 residues. Germline V gene data show CDR1 as SGHRS and CDR2 as YFSETQ.

The V call is TRBV19, the J call TRBJ2-7; D remains ambiguous. V shed 6 bases and J shed 3 bases, with 15 bases lying between them. The CDR3 covers 14 residues. Germline V gives CDR1 LNHDA, CDR2 SQIVND (reference sequence). CDR3: CASSAGLRSYEQYF. The DNA of the CDR3 is TGTGCCAGTAGCGCCGGTCTCAGAAGCTACGAGCAGTACTTC. Supplemented by reference TRBV19 and TRBJ2-7, the full variable domain reads DGGITQSPKYLFRKEGQNVTLSCEQNLNHDAMYWYRQDPGQGLRLIYYSQIVNDFQKGDIAEGYSVSREKKESFPLTVTSAQKNPTAFYLCASSAGLRSYEQYFGPGTRLTVT.

The chain has TRBV5-1 and TRBJ2-7, with D perhaps matching TRBD1 (6 bases). Trimming cost V 3 bases and J 4 bases, with 8 bases left between them. Germline V CDR1 and CDR2: SGHRS, YFSETQ. There are 12 residues in the CDR3. The CDR3 DNA follows: TGCGCCAGCAGCTACAGGGCATACGAGCAGTACTTC. Amino acid sequence: CASSYRAYEQYF.

The chain recombines TRBV6-6 with TRBJ1-3; D remains unclear. The CDR3 has 14 amino acids. Germline CDR1 is MNHNY and CDR2 is SVGAGI (reference sequence). Trimming took off 4 bases at V and 2 bases at J, with 9 bases between the two ends. DNA for the CDR3: TGTGCCAGCAGTTTTTCCGGAACTGGAAACACCATATATTTT. Translating gives CASSFSGTGNTIYF.

As to this clone: Other DNA sequences in the same sample also yield this CDR3. The CDR3 region has the DNA TGTGCCAGCAGCTTAGCTCAGGGGGCAGTGGAGACCCAGTACTTC. As protein: CASSLAQGAVETQYF. V usage is TRBV11-2 and J usage is TRBJ2-5; 8 bases line up with TRBD1. The CDR3 sequence is 15 residues long. V was clipped by 1 base and J by 5 bases; unmatched bases: 6. In germline, CDR1 is SGHAT, CDR2 FQNNGV.

This clone was detected only once. The chain carries TRBV19 and TRBJ1-2; TRBD1 aligns across 7 bases. The V gene's germline CDR1 is LNHDA and CDR2 SQIVND (reference sequence). V was clipped by 2 bases and J by 7 bases; unmatched bases: 10. CDR3 length equals 15 residues. This CDR3 is CASSIMAGGFSGYTF. CDR3 in DNA: TGTGCCAGTAGTATAATGGCAGGGGGTTTTAGTGGCTACACCTTC.

This clone showed up just a few times. The rearrangement joins TRBV9 to TRBJ1-2; D possibly corresponds to TRBD1 (6 bases). This CDR3 comprises 15 residues. Germline values: CDR1 SGDLS, CDR2 YYNGEE. The V and J ends lost 0 bases and 4 bases respectively, with 13 bases between them. CDR3 DNA sequence: TGTGCCAGCAGCGTAGATACAGGGAGGGTCTATGGCTACACCTTC. Its translation: CASSVDTGRVYGYTF.

J is TRBJ1-1 and V is TRBV6-1; possible D gene TRBD1, 5 bases. CDR3 length: 13 amino acids. The V gene lost 0 bases and the J gene lost 5 bases, with 7 bases spanning the gap. Germline values: CDR1 MNHNS, CDR2 SASEGT. DNA of the CDR3: TGTGCCAGCAGTGAAGCGGGACCGACTGAAGCTTTCTTT. Translation: CASSEAGPTEAFF.

This clone is a singleton in its sample. The chain employs TRBV19 and TRBJ1-5, with 7 bases aligning to TRBD1. This CDR3 is built from 16 residues. The V gene end was trimmed by 7 bases and the J gene end by 7 bases; junction bases not matched to a gene: 16. CDR1 LNHDA and CDR2 SQIVND come from the germline V gene (reference sequence). The CDR3 DNA reads as TGTGCCAGTACCGGACAGGAGGCTCCGAGGGTCCAGCCCCAGCATTTT. This sequence encodes CASTGQEAPRVQPQHF.

CDR3 in amino acids: CASSGDVYEQYF. In DNA, the CDR3 is TGTGCCAGCAGTGGGGACGTTTACGAGCAGTACTTC. The V gene is TRBV6-1, the J gene TRBJ2-7, with D possibly called TRBD1 or TRBD2 (5 bases each). Deletions cut 4 bases from V and 4 bases from J, with 8 bases between. There are 12 residues in the CDR3. Germline lookup yields CDR1 MNHNS and CDR2 SASEGT.

This chain uses TRBV30 with TRBJ2-1, with 7 bases that match TRBD2. The trim removed 5 bases at V and 5 bases at J, leaving 9 bases unmatched. The CDR3 extends over 14 amino acids. The germline V gene encodes CDR1 GTSNPN and CDR2 SVGIG (reference sequence). CDR3: CAWGTSVSNNEQFF. As DNA, the CDR3 is TGTGCCTGGGGAACTAGCGTATCCAACAATGAGCAGTTCTTC.

J is TRBJ2-2 and V is TRBV5-1, with D perhaps matching TRBD1 (7 bases). In germline, CDR1 is SGHRS, CDR2 YFSETQ. The CDR3 is 19 amino acids. Trimming cost V 5 bases and J 4 bases, with 27 bases left between them. The CDR3 DNA reads TGCGCCAGCAGACCACCGAGCTTGCGGGGTACAGGGGTCACCGGGGAGCTGTTTTTT. Translated, it gives CASRPPSLRGTGVTGELFF.

Worth noting for this clone: At the DNA level, this CDR3 is encoded by other sequences in the same sample as well. V is TRBV10-3 and J is TRBJ2-7; D is unresolved. This CDR3 is built from 11 residues. Per germline, CDR1 ENHRY and CDR2 SYGVKD. V lost 0 bases to trimming and J lost 7 bases, with 4 bases between them. CDR3 bases: TGTGCCATCAGTGAGTCGAGGGAGCAGTACTTC. Translation gives CAISESREQYF.